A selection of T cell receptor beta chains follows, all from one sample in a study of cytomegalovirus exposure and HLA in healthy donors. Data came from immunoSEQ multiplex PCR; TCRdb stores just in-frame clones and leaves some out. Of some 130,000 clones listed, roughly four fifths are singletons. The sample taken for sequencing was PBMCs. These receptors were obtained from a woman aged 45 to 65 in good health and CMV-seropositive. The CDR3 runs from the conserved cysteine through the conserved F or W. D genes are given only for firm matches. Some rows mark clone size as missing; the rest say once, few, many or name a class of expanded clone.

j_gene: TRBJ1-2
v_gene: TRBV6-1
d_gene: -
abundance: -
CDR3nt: TGTGCCAGCAGTGCCCGGGCCGGGAGTGGCTACACCTTC
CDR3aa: CASSARAGSGYTF

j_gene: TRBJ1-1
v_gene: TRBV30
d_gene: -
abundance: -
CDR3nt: TGTGCCTGGGGTATGATTAGCGACACTGAAGCTTTCTTT
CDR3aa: CAWGMISDTEAFF

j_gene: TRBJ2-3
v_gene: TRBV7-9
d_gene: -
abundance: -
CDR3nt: TGTGCCAGCAGCTTCAGGGAAAATACGCAGTATTTT
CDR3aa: CASSFRENTQYF

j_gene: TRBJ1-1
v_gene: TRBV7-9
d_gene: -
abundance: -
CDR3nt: TGTGCCAGCAGCTTAGTACAGGGCCTTGAAGCTTTCTTT
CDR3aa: CASSLVQGLEAFF

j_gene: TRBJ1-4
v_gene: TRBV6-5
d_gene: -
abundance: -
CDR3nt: TGTGCCAGCAAGGGACAAGAGGATTATGAAAAACTGTTTTTT
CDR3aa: CASKGQEDYEKLFF

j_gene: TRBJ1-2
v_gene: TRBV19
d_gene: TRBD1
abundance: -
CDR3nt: TGTGCCAGTACCCAAGGGGGCGGCTATGGCTACACCTTC
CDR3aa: CASTQGGGYGYTF

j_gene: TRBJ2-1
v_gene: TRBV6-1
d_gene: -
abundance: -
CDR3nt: TGTGCCAGCAGTTTCGTAGACTACGAGACCAATGAGCAGTTCTTC
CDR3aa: CASSFVDYETNEQFF

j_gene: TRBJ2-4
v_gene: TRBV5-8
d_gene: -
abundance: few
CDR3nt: TGTGCCAGCAGCGCCCAGAGGCAGACGGGCATTCAGTACTTC
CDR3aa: CASSAQRQTGIQYF

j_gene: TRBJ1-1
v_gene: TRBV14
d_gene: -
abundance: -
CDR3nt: TGTGCCAGCAGCCAAGGGCCCCCAAGCGGTTATATCTCTGAAGCTTTCTTT
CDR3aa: CASSQGPPSGYISEAFF

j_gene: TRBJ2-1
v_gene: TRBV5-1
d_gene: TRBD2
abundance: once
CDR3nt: TGCGCCAGCACGGGGATAGCGGGGGTATCCAATGAGCAGTTCTTC
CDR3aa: CASTGIAGVSNEQFF

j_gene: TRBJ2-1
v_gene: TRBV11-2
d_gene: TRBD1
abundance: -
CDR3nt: TGTGCCAGCAGCCCAAGACAGGGGGTATCCAATGAGCAGTTCTTC
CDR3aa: CASSPRQGVSNEQFF

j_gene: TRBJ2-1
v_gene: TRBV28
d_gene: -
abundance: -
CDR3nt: TGTGCCAGCAGTTTTGCAGGGGATGAGGTCAATGAGCAGTTCTTC
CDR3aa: CASSFAGDEVNEQFF

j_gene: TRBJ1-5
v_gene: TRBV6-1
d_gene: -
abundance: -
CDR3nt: TGTGCCAGCAGTGAAGCCAGGGAACAGCCCCAGCATTTT
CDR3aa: CASSEAREQPQHF

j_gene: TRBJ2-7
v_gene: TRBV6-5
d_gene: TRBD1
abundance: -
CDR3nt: TGTGCCAGCAGTCCCCGACAGGGGAAGGGCGAGCAGTACTTC
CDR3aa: CASSPRQGKGEQYF

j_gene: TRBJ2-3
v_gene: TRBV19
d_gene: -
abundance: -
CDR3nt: TGTGCCAGTAGTATAACGGGGGACCCAGATACGCAGTATTTT
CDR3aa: CASSITGDPDTQYF

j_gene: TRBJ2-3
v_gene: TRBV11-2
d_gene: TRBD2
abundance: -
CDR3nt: TGTGCCAGCAGCTTAGGGTCTAGCGGGAGGGCCACAGATACGCAGTATTTT
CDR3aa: CASSLGSSGRATDTQYF

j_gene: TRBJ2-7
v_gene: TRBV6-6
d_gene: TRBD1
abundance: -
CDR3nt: TGTGCCAGCAGGCGGACAGGGGGTTCCTACGAGCAGTACTTC
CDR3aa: CASRRTGGSYEQYF

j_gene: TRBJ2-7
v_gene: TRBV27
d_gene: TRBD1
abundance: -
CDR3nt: TGTGCCAGCAGTCGAACCGGGACAGGGTCTCTCGAGCAGTACTTC
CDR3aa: CASSRTGTGSLEQYF

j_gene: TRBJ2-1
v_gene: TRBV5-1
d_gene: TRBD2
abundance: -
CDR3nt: TGCGCCAGCAGCTCAACAACCGGGACTAGCGGGGTCAATGAGCAGTTCTTC
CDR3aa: CASSSTTGTSGVNEQFF

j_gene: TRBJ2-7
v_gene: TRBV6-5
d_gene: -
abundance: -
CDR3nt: TGTGCCAGCAGTTACTCCGGACTTTCAAGCTCCTACGAGCAGTACTTC
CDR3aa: CASSYSGLSSSYEQYF

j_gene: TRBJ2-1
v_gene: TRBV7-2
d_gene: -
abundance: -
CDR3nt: TGTGCCAGCAGCTTAGAGCGGCAGGGGTACAATGAGCAGTTCTTC
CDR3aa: CASSLERQGYNEQFF

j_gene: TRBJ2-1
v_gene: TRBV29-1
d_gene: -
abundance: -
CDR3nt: TGCAGCGAGGGGGGGAACAATGAGCAGTTCTTC
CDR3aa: CSEGGNNEQFF

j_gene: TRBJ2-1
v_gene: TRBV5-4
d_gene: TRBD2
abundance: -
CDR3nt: TGTGCCAGCACCCTGGGAGCGGGAGGCTACAATGAGCAGTTCTTC
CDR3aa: CASTLGAGGYNEQFF

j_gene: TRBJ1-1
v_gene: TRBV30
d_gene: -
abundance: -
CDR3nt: TGTGCCTGGAGTGTACATCCCGGGAGAGCTTTCTTT
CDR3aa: CAWSVHPGRAFF

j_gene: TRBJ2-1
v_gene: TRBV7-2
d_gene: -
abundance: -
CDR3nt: TGTGCCAGCAGCCTCCTGACTAGTGCGAATGAGCAGTTCTTC
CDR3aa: CASSLLTSANEQFF

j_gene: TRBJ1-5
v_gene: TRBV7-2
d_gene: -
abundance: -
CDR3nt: TGTGCCAGCAGCCTAGGGGGAGGTCAGCCCCAGCATTTT
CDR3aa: CASSLGGGQPQHF

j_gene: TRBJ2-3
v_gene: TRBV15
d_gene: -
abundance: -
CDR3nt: TGTGCCACCAGCAGAGATCGCTTCGGGGGCACAGATACGCAGTATTTT
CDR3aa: CATSRDRFGGTDTQYF

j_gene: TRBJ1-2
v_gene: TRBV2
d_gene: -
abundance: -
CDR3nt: TGTGCCAGCAGCCAATTAGACAGTGACTATGGCTACACCTTC
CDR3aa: CASSQLDSDYGYTF

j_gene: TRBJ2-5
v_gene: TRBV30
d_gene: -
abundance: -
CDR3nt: TGTGCCTGGACCCGGCGGGACGGGGTGCAGACCCAGTACTTC
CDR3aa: CAWTRRDGVQTQYF

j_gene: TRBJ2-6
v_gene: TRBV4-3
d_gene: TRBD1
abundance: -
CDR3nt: TGCGCCAGCAGCCAAGATGCGACAGGGGGAAGAGGGGCCAACGGCCTGACTTTC
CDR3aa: CASSQDATGGRGANGLTF

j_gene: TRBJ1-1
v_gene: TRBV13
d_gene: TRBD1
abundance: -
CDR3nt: TGTGCCAGCAGGCAGCAGGGGGTTTACACTGAAGCTTTCTTT
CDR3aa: CASRQQGVYTEAFF

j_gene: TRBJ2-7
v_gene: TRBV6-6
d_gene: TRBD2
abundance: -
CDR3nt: TGTGCCAGCAGCCAGGCTAGCGGGAGTGGAGAGCAGTACTTC
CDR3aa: CASSQASGSGEQYF

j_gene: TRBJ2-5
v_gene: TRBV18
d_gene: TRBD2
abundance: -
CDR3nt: TGTGCCAGCTCACCCGGACTAGCGGGAAGAGGAGAGACCCAGTACTTC
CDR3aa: CASSPGLAGRGETQYF

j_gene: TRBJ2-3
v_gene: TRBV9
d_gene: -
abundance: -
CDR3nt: TGTGCCAGCAGCGTAGATAACTACTACCCCACAGATACGCAGTATTTT
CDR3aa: CASSVDNYYPTDTQYF

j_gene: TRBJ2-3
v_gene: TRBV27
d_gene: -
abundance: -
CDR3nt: TGTGCCAGCAGACGATGGATGGCAGAGGGTGATACGCAGTATTTT
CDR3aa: CASRRWMAEGDTQYF

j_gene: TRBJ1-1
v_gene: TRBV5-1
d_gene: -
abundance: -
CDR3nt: TGCGCCAGCAGCTTGTTCTCACAGGGGAACACTGAAGCTTTCTTT
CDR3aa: CASSLFSQGNTEAFF

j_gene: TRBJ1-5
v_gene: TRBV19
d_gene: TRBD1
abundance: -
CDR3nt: TGTGCCAGCCAACCTAAACTATTGACAGGGGAGCCCCAGCATTTT
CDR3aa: CASQPKLLTGEPQHF

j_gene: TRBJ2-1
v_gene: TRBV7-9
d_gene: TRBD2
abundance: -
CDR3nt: TGTGCCAGCAGCTTAGATCTGGGACTAGCGGGAGGCTACAATGAGCAGTTCTTC
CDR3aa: CASSLDLGLAGGYNEQFF

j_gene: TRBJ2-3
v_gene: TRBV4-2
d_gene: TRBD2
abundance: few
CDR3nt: TGTGCCAGCAGCCAAGACGTAGCGGGAGGATTGGATACGCAGTATTTT
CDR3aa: CASSQDVAGGLDTQYF

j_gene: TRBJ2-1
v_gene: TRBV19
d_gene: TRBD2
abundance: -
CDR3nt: TGTGCCAGTAGTGCGACTAGCGGAGCCTACAATGAGCAGTTCTTC
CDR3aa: CASSATSGAYNEQFF

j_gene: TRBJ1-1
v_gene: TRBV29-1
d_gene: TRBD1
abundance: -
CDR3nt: TGCAGCGTTGAAGATCAATTTGGCGGGAGGGGGCCTGAAGCTTTCTTT
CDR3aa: CSVEDQFGGRGPEAFF

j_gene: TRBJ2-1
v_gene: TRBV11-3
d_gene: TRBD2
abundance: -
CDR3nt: TGTGCCAGCAGCTTAGGGAGGACTAGCGGTCCCTACAATGAGCAGTTCTTC
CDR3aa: CASSLGRTSGPYNEQFF

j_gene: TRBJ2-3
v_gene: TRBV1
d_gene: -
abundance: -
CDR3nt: TGCACCAGCAGCCAACGAGTACTGAGAGAGCGGAGACGAGGAGATACGCAGTATTTT
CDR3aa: CTSSQRVLRERRRGDTQYF

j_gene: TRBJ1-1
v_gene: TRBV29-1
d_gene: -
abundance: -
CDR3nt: TGCAGCGTTGAAGCACTCAGGGATGCTGAAGCTTTCTTT
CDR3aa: CSVEALRDAEAFF

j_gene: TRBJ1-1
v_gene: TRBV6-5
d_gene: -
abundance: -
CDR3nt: TGTGCCACCAACTCCGGAGGGATCGAAGCTTTCTTT
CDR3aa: CATNSGGIEAFF

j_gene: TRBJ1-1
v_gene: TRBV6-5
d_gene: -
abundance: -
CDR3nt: TGTGCCAGCAGAACGACAATTTTCACTGAAGCTTTCTTT
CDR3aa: CASRTTIFTEAFF

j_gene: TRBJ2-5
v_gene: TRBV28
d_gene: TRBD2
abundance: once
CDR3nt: TGTGCCAGCAGTCTGGCGGGAGGGGGGGAGCAGTACTTC
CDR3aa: CASSLAGGGEQYF

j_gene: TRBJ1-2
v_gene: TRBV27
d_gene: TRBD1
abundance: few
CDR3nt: TGTGCCTCGGCCGAGACAGGGGAGGAGGAGCTCTATGGCTACACCTTC
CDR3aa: CASAETGEEELYGYTF